Listed below are T cell receptor beta chains from one sample, sequenced in a study of cytomegalovirus exposure and HLA in healthy donors. Here immunoSEQ multiplex PCR was the method, and the copy in TCRdb shows in-frame clones only, minus some. The data hold about 110,000 clones, with 74% observed a single time. Sequencing was carried out using PBMCs. The receptors were sampled from a woman aged 40 to 49 in good health and CMV-seropositive. CDR3s include the opening cysteine and the closing phenylalanine or tryptophan.

J gene | CDR3 length | V gene | CDR3 protein
TRBJ1-1 | 16 | TRBV6-5 | CASSYGRQIMNTEAFF
TRBJ2-1 | 15 | TRBV5-8 | CASSEKGLAANEQFF
TRBJ1-2 | 13 | TRBV6-5 | CASSYSRTNGYTF
TRBJ1-6 | 16 | TRBV10-3 | CAISESMLGDNSPLHF
TRBJ1-1 | 16 | TRBV5-1 | CASRPGTGASNTEAFF
TRBJ2-1 | 16 | TRBV29-1 | CSVEGREGASYNEQFF
TRBJ1-4 | 14 | TRBV5-1 | CASSLMGVQEKLFF
TRBJ2-7 | 13 | TRBV27 | CASSAGENYEQYF
. | 15 | TRBV15 | CATSRRQGRGYEQYF
TRBJ1-3 | 13 | TRBV5-6 | CASSFLAGNTIYF
TRBJ1-1 | 14 | TRBV19 | CASSINDRYTEAFF
TRBJ2-3 | 14 | TRBV9 | CASSVGPNTDTQYF
TRBJ1-2 | 12 | TRBV19 | CASRRTGYGYTF
TRBJ2-7 | 16 | TRBV15 | CATSRDSGTRRYEQYF
TRBJ2-1 | 12 | TRBV7-2 | CASSRDSNEQFF
TRBJ1-6 | 14 | TRBV6-1 | CASSERGRDSPLHF
TRBJ1-2 | 13 | TRBV2 | CASSETRSYGYTF
TRBJ1-2 | 14 | TRBV7-9 | CASSLGSEHYGYTF
TRBJ1-2 | 15 | TRBV7-8 | CASSTGLLDRYGYTF
TRBJ2-5 | 15 | TRBV4-3 | CASSQDLRGSGAQYF
TRBJ2-7 | 13 | TRBV30 | CAWVPGQLGEQYF
TRBJ2-7 | 15 | TRBV2 | CASSEPGLAGVRQYF
TRBJ1-5 | 19 | TRBV19 | CASRFGAGRGGMDNQPQHF
TRBJ1-5 | 15 | TRBV6-1 | CASSGPGQSNQPQHF
TRBJ2-7 | 13 | TRBV30 | CAWSADRGYEQYF
TRBJ1-1 | 15 | TRBV4-2 | CASSQDGTGNTEAFF
TRBJ1-5 | 13 | TRBV9 | CASSVGSNQPQHF
TRBJ2-1 | 15 | TRBV29-1 | CSVEDVGGGALEQFF
. | 12 | TRBV10-2 | CASSEIGVEQYF
TRBJ1-6 | 15 | TRBV6-1 | CASSEGQGGRSPLHF
TRBJ2-5 | 15 | TRBV25-1 | CASRPTSGGPETQYF
TRBJ1-6 | 15 | TRBV5-1 | CASSLEQGVGSPLHF
TRBJ1-1 | 9 | TRBV9 | CASESTPEF
TRBJ1-5 | 14 | TRBV25-1 | CASSESGGSQPQHF